This TCR beta chain is drawn from a study of T cells in Graves' hyperthyroidism and ophthalmopathy. RNA transcripts provided the source from which TCR beta CDR3 regions were amplified. HTBI primers drove first-round RT-PCR of the TCR CDR3. Each CDR3 protein gets one entry after TCRdb re-called the multiplex PCR reads with MiXCR. The sample has 200,000 to 250,000 distinct CDR3 sequences; roughly 18% are singletons. The authors obtained PBMCs from about 9 ml of fresh peripheral blood. In germline, CDR1 is SGHRS, CDR2 YFSETQ. The CDR3 consists of 15 residues. V was clipped by 0 bases and J by 2 bases, with 9 bases between them. This clonotype was seen many times.

The chain employs TRBV5-1 and TRBJ2-1; D ambiguous. The sequenced material came from blood. This TCR derives from a man in his forties or fifties with Graves' hyperthyroidism. Here the CDR3 reads CASSLVGSTYNEQFF. CDR3 in DNA: TGCGCCAGCAGCTTGGTGGGAAGCACCTACAATGAGCAGTTCTTC.